These 30 T cell receptor beta chains were all obtained from the same sample, sequenced in a study of blood T cell repertoires in COVID-19. Profiled with immunoSEQ multiplex PCR; TCRdb holds only in-frame clones, not every one. The table shows approximately 120,000 clones, with about 90% occurring only once. The sample was peripheral blood. Receptor source: a woman aged 45-59 years who had recovered from COVID-19.

V and J are TRBV30 and TRBJ1-3; D not resolved. The ends were cut back, 6 bases at V and 0 bases at J, with 3 bases in the middle. CDR1 is GTSNPN, CDR2 SVGIG, per germline (reference sequence). The CDR3 has 11 residues. CDR3 sequence: CACYSGNTIYF. The CDR3 DNA follows: TGTGCCTGTTACTCTGGAAACACCATATATTTT. Using reference TRBV30 and TRBJ1-3 for the parts outside the CDR3, the full variable domain is SQTIHQWPATLVQPVGSPLSLECTVEGTSNPNLYWYRQAAGRGLQLLFYSVGIGQISSEVPQNLSASRPQDRQFILSSKKLLLSDSGFYLCACYSGNTIYFGEGSWLTVV.

This sequence joins TRBV5-1 and TRBJ2-2, with D uncertain. V lost 0 bases, J lost 6 bases, and 6 bases lay in between. Germline assignment: CDR1 SGHRS and CDR2 YFSETQ. This CDR3 contains 13 residues. DNA of the CDR3: TGCGCCAGCAGCTTGGGAGTTCCCGGGGAGCTGTTTTTT. Amino acid sequence: CASSLGVPGELFF.

Turning to this clone: The same CDR3 arises from other DNA sequences in this sample as well. CDR3 in amino acids: CSARRGYEQYF. Here the CDR3 DNA reads TGCAGTGCTAGGAGGGGGTACGAGCAGTACTTC. The genes are TRBV20-1 and TRBJ2-7, with a weak D call TRBD1 (6 bases). Germline V gives CDR1 DFQATT, CDR2 SNEGSKA (reference sequence). Trimming removed 3 bases at V and 4 bases at J, with 7 bases between. The CDR3 sequence is 11 residues long.

The chain couples TRBV9 to TRBJ1-2; D possibly corresponds to TRBD1 (5 bases). Trimming pared 3 bases from V and 0 bases from J, leaving 6 bases between. There are 13 residues in the CDR3. CDR1 is SGDLS and CDR2 is YYNGEE in the germline V gene. CDR3 protein: CASSGGPNYGYTF. The CDR3 DNA follows: TGTGCCAGCAGCGGGGGCCCTAACTATGGCTACACCTTC.

The CDR3 DNA reads TGTGCCAGCAGCGTTAGACCAGCCTCCGGGACAGGGAACTACGAGCAGTACTTC. The encoded protein is CASSVRPASGTGNYEQYF. The V call is TRBV9, the J call TRBJ2-7, with TRBD1 identical over 9 bases. V was pared by 2 bases and J by 3 bases, with 15 bases of the junction left unmatched. The CDR3 runs 18 residues. CDR1 and CDR2 (germline): SGDLS, YYNGEE. The entire variable domain, with the rest obtained from reference TRBV9 and TRBJ2-7, is as follows: DSGVTQTPKHLITATGQRVTLRCSPRSGDLSVYWYQQSLDQGLQFLIQYYNGEERAKGNILERFSAQQFPDLHSELNLSSLELGDSALYFCASSVRPASGTGNYEQYFGPGTRLTVT.

The chain is built from TRBV5-6 and TRBJ2-6; D call uncertain. Germline loops: CDR1 SGHDT, CDR2 YYEEEE. Trimming removed 1 base from V and 2 bases from J, with 4 bases in between. The CDR3 has 14 residues. CDR3 DNA sequence: TGTGCCAGCAGCTTGACGGCTGGGGCCAACGTCCTGACTTTC. Residues: CASSLTAGANVLTF. Full variable domain (rest looked up from reference TRBV5-6 and TRBJ2-6): DAGVTQSPTHLIKTRGQQVTLRCSPKSGHDTVSWYQQALGQGPQFIFQYYEEEERQRGNFPDRFSGHQFPNYSSELNVNALLLGDSALYLCASSLTAGANVLTFGAGSRLTVL.

The sample holds one count of this clone. The V gene is TRBV5-8, the J gene TRBJ1-4; maybe TRBD1 (6 bases). V gave up 0 bases and J gave up 7 bases, with 10 bases separating them. Germline V gives CDR1 SGHTS, CDR2 YDEGEE. This CDR3 is 14 amino acids long. DNA for the CDR3: TGTGCCAGCAGCTTGGGGGGGCGCGGTGAAAAACTGTTTTTT. Amino acids: CASSLGGRGEKLFF.

V is TRBV7-8 and J is TRBJ1-2; perhaps TRBD1 as D (5 bases). Deletions cut 0 bases from V and 3 bases from J, with 17 bases between. The CDR3 totals 17 residues. CDR1 is SGHVS, CDR2 FQNEAQ, per germline. CDR3 residues: CASSLALAAAGHYGYTF. The CDR3, as DNA: TGTGCCAGCAGCTTAGCTTTGGCGGCAGCGGGGCACTATGGCTACACCTTC. Using reference TRBV7-8 and TRBJ1-2 for the parts outside the CDR3, the full variable domain is GAGVSQSPRYKVAKRGQDVALRCDPISGHVSLFWYQQALGQGPEFLTYFQNEAQLDKSGLPSDRFFAERPEGSVSTLKIQRTQQEDSAVYLCASSLALAAAGHYGYTFGSGTRLTVV.

The chain has TRBV20-1 and TRBJ1-5; D is undetermined. The CDR3 is made up of 16 amino acids. CDR1 is DFQATT and CDR2 is SNEGSKA in the germline V gene (reference sequence). The V and J ends lost 3 bases and 0 bases respectively, with 15 bases between them. The CDR3 DNA reads as TGCAGTGCTAGTTCCCCGTATACTTATAGCAATCAGCCCCAGCATTTT. It is translated as CSASSPYTYSNQPQHF.

The rearrangement uses TRBV5-6 and TRBJ2-2; D is undetermined. V dropped 0 bases and J dropped 0 bases, with 9 bases sitting between them. This CDR3 comprises 16 residues. Germline loops: CDR1 SGHDT, CDR2 YYEEEE. The CDR3 nucleotides are TGTGCCAGCAGCTTGGAATGGCCTGCGAACACCGGGGAGCTGTTTTTT. Its translation is CASSLEWPANTGELFF.

The chain links TRBV5-4 to TRBJ1-1, with D perhaps TRBD1 (6 bases). The germline V gene encodes CDR1 SGHNT and CDR2 YYREEE (reference sequence). Trimming took off 6 bases at V and 3 bases at J, with 18 bases between the two ends. The CDR3 extends over 15 amino acids. The CDR3 protein is CASTKGVVMDTEAFF. The CDR3 nucleotides are TGTGCCAGCACCAAGGGGGTAGTTATGGACACTGAAGCTTTCTTT.

The chain uses TRBV9 and TRBJ2-3; 7 bases agree with TRBD2. The CDR3 is made up of 15 amino acids. The J segment lost 0 bases and the V segment lost 3 bases, leaving 4 bases of the junction unmatched. Germline V gene lookup returns CDR1 SGDLS and CDR2 YYNGEE. The CDR3 region is CASSALAHSTDTQYF. The CDR3 DNA sequence: TGTGCCAGCAGCGCACTAGCGCATAGCACAGATACGCAGTATTTT.

The genes are TRBV2 and TRBJ2-2, with TRBD2 matching over 9 bases. The CDR3 spans 14 residues. With 4 bases clipped from V and 7 bases from J, the junction kept 4 bases outside the gene matches. Germline CDR1 SNHLY, CDR2 FYNNEI. CDR3 residues: CASSGGGAGGELFF. DNA of the CDR3: TGTGCCAGCAGTGGCGGGGGGGCTGGCGGGGAGCTGTTTTTT.

This clone was detected a few times. The chain employs TRBV5-6 and TRBJ2-1; 8 bases are a match to TRBD2. The junction had 6 bases not matched to a gene; V was cut back by 4 bases and J by 3 bases. The CDR3 runs to 15 residues. CDR1 and CDR2 (germline): SGHDT, YYEEEE. This chain's CDR3 is CASSLGLADYNEQFF. DNA of the CDR3: TGTGCCAGCAGCCTCGGACTAGCCGACTACAATGAGCAGTTCTTC.

The J gene is TRBJ1-6, the V gene TRBV9; D ambiguous. With 5 bases removed from V and 4 bases from J, the gap between germline ends came to 13 bases. This CDR3 has 15 amino acids. From germline, CDR1 is SGDLS and CDR2 YYNGEE. The CDR3 is CASSARSGYNSPLHF. In DNA, the CDR3 is TGTGCCAGCAGTGCCCGCTCGGGGTATAATTCACCCCTCCACTTT.

The CDR3: CASSEARIAGGPAKNIQYF. The CDR3 DNA sequence: TGTGCCAGCAGTGAAGCGCGAATAGCGGGAGGGCCAGCCAAAAACATTCAGTACTTC. The chain is built from TRBV6-1 and TRBJ2-4; TRBD2 matches at 11 bases. The V and J ends lost 0 bases and 0 bases, in that order; junction bases with no gene match: 7. The CDR3 contains 19 residues. CDR1 MNHNS and CDR2 SASEGT come from the germline V gene.

The chain recombines TRBV6-5 with TRBJ1-3; D is possibly TRBD1 (6 bases). This CDR3 has 14 amino acids. CDR1 and CDR2 from the germline V gene are MNHEY and SVGAGI. V lost 8 bases to trimming and J lost 4 bases, with 15 bases between them. The CDR3 protein is CASQSGALGNTIYF. The CDR3 coding sequence is TGTGCCAGCCAGTCAGGGGCGCTAGGAAACACCATATATTTT.

Here the CDR3 DNA reads TGTGCCAGCAGCTTCTTTATCAATCAGCCCCAGCATTTT. It translates to CASSFFINQPQHF. The chain combines TRBV7-8 with TRBJ1-5; D call uncertain. V was shortened by 3 bases and J by 3 bases, with 6 bases between the two germline ends. In germline, CDR1 is SGHVS, CDR2 FQNEAQ. This CDR3 is 13 amino acids long. The variable domain in full, with the rest retrieved from reference TRBV7-8 and TRBJ1-5, is GAGVSQSPRYKVAKRGQDVALRCDPISGHVSLFWYQQALGQGPEFLTYFQNEAQLDKSGLPSDRFFAERPEGSVSTLKIQRTQQEDSAVYLCASSFFINQPQHFGDGTRLSIL.

J is TRBJ1-5 and V is TRBV2, with D unresolved. Germline loops: CDR1 SNHLY, CDR2 FYNNEI. The CDR3 runs 14 residues. V lost 0 bases, J lost 5 bases, and 8 bases lay in between. This CDR3 reads CASSEALQDQPQHF. The CDR3 DNA sequence: TGTGCCAGCAGTGAAGCGCTTCAGGATCAGCCCCAGCATTTT.

With regard to this clone: The sample has other DNA sequences that encode this CDR3 too. CDR3 DNA sequence: TGTGCCAGCTCCCCCGGGACAGGGGGCGACGAGCAGTACTTC. It translates to CASSPGTGGDEQYF. V gene TRBV18 combines with J gene TRBJ2-7; 12 bases align to TRBD1. The CDR3 totals 14 residues. CDR1 and CDR2 from the germline V gene are KGHSH and LQKENI. J was trimmed by 5 bases and V by 6 bases; bases with no gene match: 5.

The chain recombines TRBV19 with TRBJ1-2; D may be TRBD1 (6 bases). CDR1 is LNHDA, CDR2 SQIVND, per germline (reference sequence). The CDR3 spans 14 residues. Trimming shortened V by 6 bases and J by 4 bases, and 15 bases separated the two germline ends. This chain's CDR3 is CASRITGHLYGYTF. The CDR3 DNA sequence: TGTGCCAGTAGAATCACGGGACACCTCTATGGCTACACCTTC.

The V and J genes are TRBV6-1 and TRBJ2-7; 8 nucleotides match TRBD2. Germline V gives CDR1 MNHNS, CDR2 SASEGT. The CDR3 length is 14 residues. V shed 3 bases, J shed 6 bases, and the junction held 7 bases outside the gene matches. The DNA of the CDR3 is TGTGCCAGCAGTGAGGGGAGCGGGAGAAGCGAGCAGTACTTC. Protein product: CASSEGSGRSEQYF.

This clone has just one count. V usage is TRBV18 and J usage is TRBJ2-5; no clear D gene. Per the germline V gene, CDR1 is KGHSH and CDR2 is LQKENI. This CDR3 has 13 residues. Trimming took off 2 bases at V and 3 bases at J, with 7 bases between the two ends. The CDR3 nucleotides read TGTGCCAGCTCACCAAGCCTGGAAGAGACCCAGTACTTC. Its protein product is CASSPSLEETQYF.

The chain couples TRBV10-2 to TRBJ2-1; D gene unclear. The V end was cut by 6 bases, the J end by 7 bases, with 13 bases between. This CDR3 contains 13 residues. CDR1 and CDR2 (germline): WSHSY, SAAADI. CDR3 region: CASRGQVRNEQFF. The CDR3 nucleotides read TGCGCCAGCAGGGGCCAGGTCAGGAATGAGCAGTTCTTC.

The sample holds one count of this clone. The rearrangement uses TRBV5-1 and TRBJ1-1, with 8 nucleotides matching TRBD1. The CDR3 has 14 amino acids. V was clipped by 2 bases and J by 5 bases; unmatched bases: 5. Germline CDR1 and CDR2: SGHRS and YFSETQ. The CDR3 is CASSLQTGGTEAFF. In DNA form, the CDR3 reads TGCGCCAGCAGCTTACAAACAGGGGGGACTGAAGCTTTCTTT. The full variable domain, rest sourced from reference TRBV5-1 and TRBJ1-1, is KAGVTQTPRYLIKTRGQQVTLSCSPISGHRSVSWYQQTPGQGLQFLFEYFSETQRNKGNFPGRFSGRQFSNSRSEMNVSTLELGDSALYLCASSLQTGGTEAFFGQGTRLTVV.

This rearrangement joins TRBV27 to TRBJ2-7, with 9 bases lining up with TRBD2. V was clipped by 3 bases and J by 4 bases; unmatched bases: 4. This CDR3 region has 14 residues. Germline V gene lookup returns CDR1 MNHEY and CDR2 SMNVEV (reference sequence). CDR3 sequence reads: CASSLQLAGYEQYF. The CDR3, as DNA: TGTGCCAGCAGTTTGCAACTAGCGGGTTACGAGCAGTACTTC.

The chain combines TRBV30 with TRBJ1-2; the D is unclear. This CDR3 is built from 12 residues. The germline V gene has CDR1 GTSNPN and CDR2 SVGIG (reference sequence). V lost 2 bases and J lost 7, with 11 bases in between. The CDR3 protein is CAWSPEISGYTF. CDR3 sequence (DNA): TGTGCCTGGAGTCCTGAGATATCTGGCTACACCTTC.

This clone was recorded a few times. The chain employs TRBV6-1 and TRBJ1-5, with D possibly matching TRBD1 (5 bases). Trimming took off 6 bases at V and 4 bases at J, with 19 bases between the two ends. The germline V gene has CDR1 MNHNS and CDR2 SASEGT. The CDR3 spans 16 residues. The CDR3 DNA follows: TGTGCCAGCAGCGAACCCTGGACAATTAGTAATCAGCCCCAGCATTTT. It specifies CASSEPWTISNQPQHF.

This rearrangement joins TRBV5-1 to TRBJ2-2; weak D call: TRBD1 (5 bases). Trimming removed 8 bases from V and 0 bases from J, with 8 bases in between. CDR1 is SGHRS, CDR2 YFSETQ, per germline. The CDR3 has 13 amino acids. This CDR3 reads CASRTTNTGELFF. The CDR3 DNA reads as TGCGCCAGTAGGACAACGAACACCGGGGAGCTGTTTTTT.

The V gene is TRBV6-5, the J gene TRBJ1-5; a weak D match, TRBD1 (5 bases). The CDR3 length is 13 residues. Germline CDR1 reads MNHEY; CDR2 reads SVGAGI. V dropped 2 bases and J dropped 6 bases, with 8 bases sitting between them. This CDR3 reads CASSYVQGQPQHF. CDR3 in DNA: TGTGCCAGCAGTTACGTCCAGGGTCAGCCCCAGCATTTT.